Detailed here is one TCR beta chain. The antigen it binds to is not known. Base-call qualities are not available, and no considerably larger clone is one nucleotide away. The treatment or condition label, read with the paper, signifies: 19 received Ad26.COV2.S at low or high dose, single or two shots; about five received placebo; per-sample allocation not given. Repertoires of vaccine and placebo recipients were sequenced from samples taken on day 63 after the first injection. In Cohort 1b, roughly 26 adults aged 18-55 years were enrolled at a single site in Boston, USA, between 29 July and 7 August 2020. As a vaccine, Ad26.COV2.S was a replication-incompetent adenovirus type 26 vector that expressed a prefusion-stabilized SARS-CoV-2 spike protein derived from the original Wuhan strain. The immunoSEQ Assay was the method used to sequence TCRbeta CDR3 regions. After extraction, genomic DNA underwent amplification by bias-controlled multiplex PCR, followed by high-throughput sequencing. The study's processing was this. To quantify the absolute abundance of each unique TCRbeta CDR3 region, sequences were collapsed and filtered. T cell fraction was estimated by normalization of TCRbeta template counts to usable DNA, with usable DNA being measured through amplification of reference genes present in all nucleated cells. Repertoire TCRs were annotated as SARS-CoV-2-specific when V gene, CDR3 amino acid sequence and J gene were exactly matched to a known reactive TCR set. The reference SARS-CoV-2 TCR set was obtained from MIRA and was filtered for enrichment in COVID-19-positive ImmuneCODE repertoires, whereby public or cross-reactive TCRs were removed. Using the MIRA antigens, annotated TCRs were further analysed by specific ORF or by position within an ORF. Breadth was defined as annotated unique rearrangements over total unique productive rearrangements; depth was the summed frequency of those rearrangements. TCR breadth was compared between groups using two-sided Wilcoxon rank-sum tests. Drawn from immuneACCESS, this table holds only the in-frame rearrangements with V and J called that TCRdb kept. Clones are partly lost; checked studies trace under half to an unresolved V gene and leave the rest unexplained. V, J and clone size were drawn from that table, and D and trimming were deduced from the DNA. Within this sample are roughly 300,000 clones, with about 88% of them counted one time only. The ten top clones hold around 5.8% of the sample.

This sample was taken from a study of Ad26.COV2.S vaccination and SARS-CoV-2 variants (dated by TCRdb to the early 2020s). For context, the study as a whole: Vaccine-arm donors were drawn from COV1001, a multicentre, randomized, double-blind, placebo-controlled phase I-IIa trial of Ad26.COV2.S in healthy adults. Investigators did not know the trial group allocation while performing experiments and assessing outcomes. Dosing of Ad26.COV2.S was intramuscular, at either 5x10^10 or 1x10^11 viral particles, delivered as one shot or as two shots spaced 56 days apart. A total of approximately 32 samples were included in the TCR-sequenced set, comprising some 20 Ad26.COV2.S vaccine recipients, 5 placebo recipients and 8 SARS-CoV-2 convalescent individuals. Trial participants were randomized into five groups of five: low-dose or high-dose Ad26.COV2.S given once or twice, or placebo on both occasions. The specificity and breadth of SARS-CoV-2-reactive T cell receptors after Ad26.COV2.S vaccination were assessed by TCRbeta repertoire sequencing.

V gives up 3 bases and J gives up 0 bases, and the segment between their germline ends measures 14 bases. The CDR3 spans 16 residues, from the cysteine through the phenylalanine. Only the CDR3 portion is preserved as DNA: 48 bases, with reading frame beginning at the first base. The germline V gene (reference sequence) yields SGHAT for CDR1 and FQDESV for CDR2. Summary of the overall study and its limitations: Substantial breadth of spike-specific CD8+ and CD4+ T cell responses was reported after vaccination. Higher spike-specific TCR breadth was observed in Ad26.COV2.S recipients than in placebo recipients (P = 0.0014). Vaccine and placebo recipients had comparable non-spike TCR breadth, which fits with the vaccine containing only spike. The authors noted that total T cell responses may have been underestimated by the TCR breadth and depth analyses. The study was not powered for comparison of responses between vaccine doses or regimens.

The sample here was peripheral blood, taken in a trial of Ad26.COV2.S vaccine versus placebo. Here the chain combines TRBV11-1 and TRBJ1-1, with the D gene too uncertain to name. This receptor was obtained from a person between 18 and 65 years old who received the Ad26.COV2.S COVID-19 vaccine or a placebo. The nucleotides are TGTGCCAGCAGCTTTCTCCCGCCGGGCATGAACACTGAAGCTTTCTTT. Translated, it gives CASSFLPPGMNTEAFF.